This T cell receptor (beta chain) was found in a study of cytomegalovirus exposure and HLA in healthy donors. The PCR employed 60 Vbeta primers together with 13 Jbeta primers. The table came from immunoSEQ multiplex PCR; TCRdb's copy has only in-frame clones and leaves some out. Altogether 65,000 to 90,000 clones are present, around four fifths being singletons, with the ten largest covering around 8.9%. The study, taken as a whole, reports: Rarity held for most TCR sequences, but there were some public TCRs that occurred in many donors. In vitro testing confirmed a few CMV-associated chains as specific for CMV antigens.

Each donor was nominally healthy when sampled (though unrecorded immune exposures were likely). This clone was observed a single time. Its antigen is currently unknown. Sequenced: PBMCs. The clonotype was recovered from a woman between 40 and 50 years old in good health and CMV-seropositive.

CDR3 nucleotide sequence: TGTGCCAGCAGCTTTGAGCTAGCGGGGGGGCCGCTCGAGCAGTTCTTC. This gives the protein CASSFELAGGPLEQFF. V and J are TRBV7-6 and TRBJ2-1; TRBD2 matches 12 bases. This CDR3 comprises 16 residues. After removal of 3 bases from V and 10 bases from J, the junction contained 10 bases not matched to a gene. Looked up from germline, CDR1 is SGHVS and CDR2 is FNYEAQ.